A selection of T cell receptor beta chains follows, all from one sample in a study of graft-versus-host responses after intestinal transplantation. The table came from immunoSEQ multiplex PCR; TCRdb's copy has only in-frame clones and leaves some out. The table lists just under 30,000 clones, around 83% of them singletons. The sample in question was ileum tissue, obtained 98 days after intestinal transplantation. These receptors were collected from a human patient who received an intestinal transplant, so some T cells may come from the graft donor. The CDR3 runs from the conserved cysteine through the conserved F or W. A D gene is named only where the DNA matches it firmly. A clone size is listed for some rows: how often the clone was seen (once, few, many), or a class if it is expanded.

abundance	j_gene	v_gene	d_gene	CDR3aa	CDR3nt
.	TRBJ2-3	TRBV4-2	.	CASSPETSTDTQYF	TGTGCCAGCAGCCCGGAGACTAGCACAGATACGCAGTATTTT
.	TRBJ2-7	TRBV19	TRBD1	CASSPTTGDYEQYF	TGTGCCAGTAGTCCGACGACAGGGGACTACGAGCAGTACTTC
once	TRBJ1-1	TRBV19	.	CASSMTGTEAFF	TGTGCCAGTAGTATGACAGGCACTGAAGCTTTCTTT
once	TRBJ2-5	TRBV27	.	CASRRETQYF	TGTGCCAGCAGGCGCGAGACCCAGTACTTC
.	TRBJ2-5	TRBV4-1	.	CASSQDPRGGEAWETQYF	TGCGCCAGCAGCCAAGATCCCAGAGGTGGGGAAGCTTGGGAGACCCAGTACTTC
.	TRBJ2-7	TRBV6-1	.	CASSDPGQLPYEQYF	TGTGCCAGCAGTGACCCGGGGCAGTTACCCTACGAGCAGTACTTC
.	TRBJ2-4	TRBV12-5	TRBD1	CASGLVPRQGAPREAKNIQYF	TGTGCTAGTGGTTTGGTACCCCGGCAGGGGGCCCCTAGGGAGGCCAAAAACATTCAGTACTTC
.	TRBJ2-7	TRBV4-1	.	CASSPRLGPHEQYF	TGCGCCAGCAGCCCTCGACTAGGTCCCCACGAGCAGTACTTC
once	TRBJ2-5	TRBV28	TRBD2	CASSHAGTSGGLQETQYF	TGTGCCAGCAGTCACGCCGGGACTAGCGGGGGCCTACAAGAGACCCAGTACTTC
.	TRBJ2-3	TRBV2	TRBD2	CASSPRTSGGGTDTQYF	TGTGCCAGCAGTCCCCGGACTAGCGGGGGGGGCACAGATACGCAGTATTTT
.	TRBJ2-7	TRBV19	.	CASSFGRTYEQYF	TGTGCCAGTAGTTTCGGACGGACCTACGAGCAGTACTTC
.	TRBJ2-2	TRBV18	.	CASSPATIISAGELFF	TGTGCCAGCTCACCTGCAACCATTATTTCGGCCGGGGAGCTGTTTTTT
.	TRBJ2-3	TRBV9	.	CASSVAGGKSDTQYF	TGTGCCAGCAGCGTAGCAGGGGGGAAATCAGATACGCAGTATTTT
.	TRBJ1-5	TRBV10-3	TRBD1	CATSDRGGSQPQHF	TGTGCCACGAGTGACAGGGGAGGTAGTCAGCCCCAGCATTTT
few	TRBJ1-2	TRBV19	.	CASSDGQWNYGYTF	TGTGCCAGTAGTGACGGACAGTGGAACTATGGCTACACCTTC
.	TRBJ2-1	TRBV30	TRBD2	CAWSVTSGLSSYNEQFF	TGTGCCTGGAGTGTAACTAGCGGGCTTAGCTCCTACAATGAGCAGTTCTTC
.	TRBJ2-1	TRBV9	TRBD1	CASSVNRGNSYNEQFF	TGTGCCAGCAGCGTAAACAGGGGAAACTCCTACAATGAGCAGTTCTTC
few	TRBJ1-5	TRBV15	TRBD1	CATSVTQGASNQPQHF	TGTGCCACCAGCGTAACACAGGGGGCTAGTAATCAGCCCCAGCATTTT
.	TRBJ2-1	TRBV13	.	CASSLLNRVVNEQFF	TGTGCCAGCAGCTTATTGAACAGGGTGGTCAATGAGCAGTTCTTC
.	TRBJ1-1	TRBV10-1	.	CASSQLVGLNTEAFF	TGCGCCAGCTCCCAATTGGTGGGGCTGAACACTGAAGCTTTCTTT
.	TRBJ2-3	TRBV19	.	CASSTTASTDTQYF	TGTGCCAGTAGTACAACAGCTAGCACAGATACGCAGTATTTT
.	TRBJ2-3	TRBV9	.	CASSPEGYLPDTQYF	TGTGCCAGCAGCCCGGAGGGGTATCTCCCAGATACGCAGTATTTT
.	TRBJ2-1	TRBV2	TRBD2	CASRERGGDYNEQFF	TGTGCCAGCAGGGAACGGGGGGGGGACTACAATGAGCAGTTCTTC